The clone carrying this T cell receptor (beta chain) was picked up many times. The target antigen is unknown. This record comes from a study of human T cells and chemical hapten exposure. Source study methods: From around 25,000 to 690,000 TCRs were found per sample, with a median of approximately 92,000. TCRdb recomputed calls from the RACE reads with MiXCR, one row per CDR3 protein. TCRdb assigned the V and J calls; the authors' analysis was not used. The data contain 75,000 to 100,000 distinct CDR3 sequences, approximately 9.3% of them seen just once; the ten biggest clones take up around 2%. Germline V gives CDR1 WNHNN, CDR2 SYGVQD (reference sequence). The J segment lost 14 bases and the V segment lost 6 bases, leaving 4 bases of the junction unmatched. The CDR3 length is 10 residues. Study-level findings and limits: Because they had alopecia, donors may respond immunologically unlike healthy people.

This sample's time point: patch test 2, 6 weeks after DPC sensitization. Treatment specified: therapeutic diphenylcyclopropenone sensitization with weekly scalp DPC. The chain uses TRBV10-1 and TRBJ1-5; 7 nucleotides agree with TRBD1. The origin of this receptor is a woman aged 35 to 49 with alopecia areata. Some clones in this sample may be carry-over from other donors' samples. Material: whole blood, obtained in connection with sensitization to the hapten diphenylcyclopropenone (DPC). The CDR3 reads CASSTGVEHF. CDR3 nucleotides: TGCGCCAGCAGCACAGGGGTAGAGCATTTT.